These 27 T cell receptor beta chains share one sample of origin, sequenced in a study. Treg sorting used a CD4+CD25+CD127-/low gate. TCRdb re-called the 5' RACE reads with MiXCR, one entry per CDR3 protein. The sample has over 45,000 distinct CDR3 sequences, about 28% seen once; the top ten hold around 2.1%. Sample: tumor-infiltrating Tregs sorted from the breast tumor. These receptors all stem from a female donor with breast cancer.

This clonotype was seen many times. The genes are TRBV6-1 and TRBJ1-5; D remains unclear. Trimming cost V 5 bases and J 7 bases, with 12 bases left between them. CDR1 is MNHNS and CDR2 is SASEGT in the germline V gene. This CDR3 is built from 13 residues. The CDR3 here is CASSPSLSQPQHF. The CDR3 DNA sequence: TGTGCCAGCAGTCCTTCCCTCAGCCAGCCCCAGCATTTT.

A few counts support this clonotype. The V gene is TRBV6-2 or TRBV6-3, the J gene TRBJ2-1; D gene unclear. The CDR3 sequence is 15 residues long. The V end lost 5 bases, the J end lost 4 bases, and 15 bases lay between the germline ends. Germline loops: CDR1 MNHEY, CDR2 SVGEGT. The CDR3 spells CASSPRRKSYNEQFF. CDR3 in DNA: TGTGCCAGCAGTCCGCGTCGGAAGAGTTACAATGAGCAGTTCTTC.

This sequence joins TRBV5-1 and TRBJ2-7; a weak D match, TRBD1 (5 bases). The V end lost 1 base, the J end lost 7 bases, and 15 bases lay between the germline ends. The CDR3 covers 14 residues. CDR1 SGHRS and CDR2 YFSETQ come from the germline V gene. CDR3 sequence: CASSLSGAAREQYF. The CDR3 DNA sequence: TGCGCCAGCAGCTTGAGTGGGGCCGCCAGAGAGCAGTACTTC.

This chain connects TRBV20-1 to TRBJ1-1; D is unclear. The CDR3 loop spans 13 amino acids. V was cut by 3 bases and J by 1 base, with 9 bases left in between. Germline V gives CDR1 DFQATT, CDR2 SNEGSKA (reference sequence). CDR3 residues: CSASDEPNTEAFF. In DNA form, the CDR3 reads TGCAGTGCTAGTGACGAACCGAACACTGAAGCTTTCTTT.

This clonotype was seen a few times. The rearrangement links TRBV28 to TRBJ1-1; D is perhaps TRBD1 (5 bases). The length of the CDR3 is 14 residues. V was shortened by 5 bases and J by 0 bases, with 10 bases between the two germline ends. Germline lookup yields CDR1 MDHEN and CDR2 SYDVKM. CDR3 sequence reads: CASSALGVNTEAFF. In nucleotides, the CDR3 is TGTGCCAGCAGTGCCTTGGGGGTGAACACTGAAGCTTTCTTT.

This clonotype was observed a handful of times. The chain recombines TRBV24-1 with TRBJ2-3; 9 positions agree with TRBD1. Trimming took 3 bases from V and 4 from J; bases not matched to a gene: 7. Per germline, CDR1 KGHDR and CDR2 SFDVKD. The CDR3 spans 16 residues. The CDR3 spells CATSDPGTGFADTQYF. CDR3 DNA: TGTGCCACCAGTGATCCCGGGACAGGGTTTGCAGATACGCAGTATTTT.

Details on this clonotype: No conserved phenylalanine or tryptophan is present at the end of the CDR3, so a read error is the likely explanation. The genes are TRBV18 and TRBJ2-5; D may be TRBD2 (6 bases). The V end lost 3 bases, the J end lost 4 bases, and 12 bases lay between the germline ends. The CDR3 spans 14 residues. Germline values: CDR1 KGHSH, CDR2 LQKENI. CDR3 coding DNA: TGTGCCAGCTCACCCACCATGGGAGGAGAGACCCAGTACTCC. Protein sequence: CASSPTMGGETQYS.

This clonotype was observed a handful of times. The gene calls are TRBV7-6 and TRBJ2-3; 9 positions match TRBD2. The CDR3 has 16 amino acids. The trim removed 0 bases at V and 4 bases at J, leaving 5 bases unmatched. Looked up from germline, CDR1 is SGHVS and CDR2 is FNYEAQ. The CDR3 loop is CASSLAGIAGADTQYF. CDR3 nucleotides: TGTGCCAGCAGCTTAGCAGGGATAGCGGGAGCAGATACGCAGTATTTT. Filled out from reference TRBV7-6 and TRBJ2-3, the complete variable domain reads GAGVSQSPRYKVTKRGQDVALRCDPISGHVSLYWYRQALGQGPEFLTYFNYEAQQDKSGLPNDRFSAERPEGSISTLTIQRTEQRDSAMYRCASSLAGIAGADTQYFGPGTRLTVL.

CDR3: CSASRNVDYGYTF. The CDR3 DNA follows: TGCAGTGCTAGCCGTAATGTGGACTATGGCTACACCTTC. The chain uses TRBV20-1 and TRBJ1-2; D gene unclear. V gave up 3 bases and J gave up 3 bases, with 11 bases separating them. Germline lookup yields CDR1 DFQATT and CDR2 SNEGSKA (reference sequence). The CDR3 consists of 13 residues.

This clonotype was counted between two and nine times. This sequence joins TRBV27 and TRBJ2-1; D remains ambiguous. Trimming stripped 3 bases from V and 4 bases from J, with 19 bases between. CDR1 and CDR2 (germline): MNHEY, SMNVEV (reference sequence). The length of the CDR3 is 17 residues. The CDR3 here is CASSFLASRKIYNEQFF. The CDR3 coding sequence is TGTGCCAGCAGTTTTCTCGCCTCCAGGAAAATTTACAATGAGCAGTTCTTC.

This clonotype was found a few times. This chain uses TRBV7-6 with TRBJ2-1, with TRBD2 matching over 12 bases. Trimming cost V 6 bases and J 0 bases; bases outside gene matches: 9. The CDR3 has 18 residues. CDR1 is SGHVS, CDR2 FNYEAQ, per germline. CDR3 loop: CASRRTSGAPSSYNEQFF. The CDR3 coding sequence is TGTGCCAGCAGACGGACTAGCGGGGCCCCGAGCTCCTACAATGAGCAGTTCTTC.

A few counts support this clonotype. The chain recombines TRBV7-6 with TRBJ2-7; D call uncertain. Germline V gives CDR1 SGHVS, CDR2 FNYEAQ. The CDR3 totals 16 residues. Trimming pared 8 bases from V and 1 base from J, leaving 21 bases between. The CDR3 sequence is CASGPILMFGSYEQYF. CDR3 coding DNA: TGTGCCAGCGGCCCCATTTTGATGTTTGGTTCCTACGAGCAGTACTTC.

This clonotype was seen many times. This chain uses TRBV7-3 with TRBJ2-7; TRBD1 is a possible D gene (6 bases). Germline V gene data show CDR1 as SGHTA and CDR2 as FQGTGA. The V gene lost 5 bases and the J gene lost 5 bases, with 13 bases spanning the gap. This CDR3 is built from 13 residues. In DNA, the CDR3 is TGTGCCAGCAGCCCATCCAGGGGCCACGAGCAGTACTTC. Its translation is CASSPSRGHEQYF.

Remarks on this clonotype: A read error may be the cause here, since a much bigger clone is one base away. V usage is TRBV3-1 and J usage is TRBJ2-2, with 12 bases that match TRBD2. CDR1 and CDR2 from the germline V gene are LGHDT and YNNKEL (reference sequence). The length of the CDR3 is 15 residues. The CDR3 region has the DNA TGTGCCGGCAGCCAAGGGACTAGCGGGACCGGGGAGCTGTTTTTT. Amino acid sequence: CAGSQGTSGTGELFF.

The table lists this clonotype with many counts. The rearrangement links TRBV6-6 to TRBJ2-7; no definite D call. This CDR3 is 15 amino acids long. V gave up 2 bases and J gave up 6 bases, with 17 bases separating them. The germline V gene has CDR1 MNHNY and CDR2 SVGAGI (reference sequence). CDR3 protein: CASSYPTRSGPEQYF. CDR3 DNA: TGTGCCAGCAGTTACCCAACCAGATCGGGCCCCGAGCAGTACTTC.

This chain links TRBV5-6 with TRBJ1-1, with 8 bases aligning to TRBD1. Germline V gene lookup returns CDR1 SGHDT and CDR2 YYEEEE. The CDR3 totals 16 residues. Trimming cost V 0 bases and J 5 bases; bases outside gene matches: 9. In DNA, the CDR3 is TGTGCCAGCAGCTTGGACGGACCCACAGGGGGGACTGAAGCTTTCTTT. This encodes CASSLDGPTGGTEAFF.

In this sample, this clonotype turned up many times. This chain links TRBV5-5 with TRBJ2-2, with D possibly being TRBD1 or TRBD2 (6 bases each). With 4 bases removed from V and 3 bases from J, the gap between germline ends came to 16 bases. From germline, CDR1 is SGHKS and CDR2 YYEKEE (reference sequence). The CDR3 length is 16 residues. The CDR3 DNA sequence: TGTGCCAGCAGCCTCACGGGGGACACAGACACCGGGGAGCTGTTTTTT. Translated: CASSLTGDTDTGELFF.

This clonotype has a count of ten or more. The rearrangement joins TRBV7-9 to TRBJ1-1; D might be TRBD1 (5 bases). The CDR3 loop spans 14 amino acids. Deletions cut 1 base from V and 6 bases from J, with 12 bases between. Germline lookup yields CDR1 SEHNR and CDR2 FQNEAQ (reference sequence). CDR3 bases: TGTGCCAGCAGCTTAGGGCAGGGCGTCGCTGAAGCTTTCTTT. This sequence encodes CASSLGQGVAEAFF.

The DNA for the CDR3 is TGCGCCAGCAGCCAAGATCATGGGGGGCGTAGGCGTGACTATGGCTACACCTTC. This translates into CASSQDHGGRRRDYGYTF. The V and J genes are TRBV4-1 and TRBJ1-2; a possible D gene is TRBD1 (6 bases). Germline values: CDR1 MGHRA, CDR2 YSYEKL. V was clipped by 0 bases and J by 3 bases, with 20 bases between them. The length of the CDR3 is 18 residues.

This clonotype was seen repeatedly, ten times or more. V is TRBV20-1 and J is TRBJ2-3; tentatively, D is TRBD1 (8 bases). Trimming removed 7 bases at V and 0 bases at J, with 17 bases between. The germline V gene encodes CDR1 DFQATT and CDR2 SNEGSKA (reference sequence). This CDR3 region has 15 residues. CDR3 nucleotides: TGCAGTGTTAAACAGGGGGGAGGGAGCACAGATACGCAGTATTTT. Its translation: CSVKQGGGSTDTQYF.

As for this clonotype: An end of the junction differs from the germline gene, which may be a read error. The CDR3 here is CAGSVRSGTERKNYGYTF. CDR3 sequence (DNA): TGTGCCGGGAGTGTACGGTCCGGGACAGAAAGAAAAAACTATGGCTACACCTTC. V usage is TRBV30 and J usage is TRBJ1-2; 7 bases map to TRBD1. CDR3 length: 18 amino acids. The V gene's germline CDR1 is GTSNPN and CDR2 SVGIG (reference sequence).

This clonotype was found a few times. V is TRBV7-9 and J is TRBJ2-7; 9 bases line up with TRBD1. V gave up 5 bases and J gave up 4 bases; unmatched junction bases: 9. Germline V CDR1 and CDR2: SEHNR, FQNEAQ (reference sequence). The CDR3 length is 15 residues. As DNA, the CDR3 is TGTGCCAGCAGCGCCGGAAAAGGGACAGGGTACGAGCAGTACTTC. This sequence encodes CASSAGKGTGYEQYF.

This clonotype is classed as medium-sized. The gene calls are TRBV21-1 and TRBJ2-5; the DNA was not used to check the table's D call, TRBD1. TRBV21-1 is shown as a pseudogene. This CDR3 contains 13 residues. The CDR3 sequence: CAPSPVTTETQYF. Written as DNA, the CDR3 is TGTGCCCCTTCCCCGGTGACGACGGAGACCCAGTACTTC.

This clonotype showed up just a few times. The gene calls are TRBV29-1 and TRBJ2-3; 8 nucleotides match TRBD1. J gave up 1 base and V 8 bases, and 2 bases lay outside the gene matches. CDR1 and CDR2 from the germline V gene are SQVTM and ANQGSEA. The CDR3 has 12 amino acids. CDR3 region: CSSGQGTDTQYF. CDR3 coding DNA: TGCAGCTCGGGACAGGGCACAGATACGCAGTATTTT.

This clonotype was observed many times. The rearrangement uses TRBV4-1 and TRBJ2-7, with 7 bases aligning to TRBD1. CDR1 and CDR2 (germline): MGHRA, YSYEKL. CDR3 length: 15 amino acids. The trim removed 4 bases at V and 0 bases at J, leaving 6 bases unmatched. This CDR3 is CASSPRTGSSYEQYF. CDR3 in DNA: TGCGCCAGCAGCCCCAGGACAGGTAGCTCCTACGAGCAGTACTTC.

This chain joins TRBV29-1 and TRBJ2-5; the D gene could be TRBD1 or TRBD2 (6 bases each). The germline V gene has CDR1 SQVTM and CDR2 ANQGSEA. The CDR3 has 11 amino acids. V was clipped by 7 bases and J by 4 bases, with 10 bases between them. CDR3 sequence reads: CSGGGGETQYF. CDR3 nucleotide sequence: TGCAGCGGAGGAGGGGGAGAGACCCAGTACTTC.

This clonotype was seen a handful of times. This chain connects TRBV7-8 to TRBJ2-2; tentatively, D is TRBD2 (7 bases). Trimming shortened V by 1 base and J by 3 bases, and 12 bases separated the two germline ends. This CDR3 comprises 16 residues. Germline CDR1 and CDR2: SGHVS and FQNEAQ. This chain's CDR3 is CASSLEGGADTGELFF. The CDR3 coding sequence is TGTGCCAGCAGCTTAGAGGGGGGGGCCGACACCGGGGAGCTGTTTTTT.